This TCR beta chain was captured in a study of blood T cell repertoires in COVID-19. Study-level information: The United States, Italy and Spain were the sources of the acute and convalescent COVID-19 samples. T cells, B-cell-depleted T cells, or PBMCs supplied cDNA or gDNA.

This clone has only one observation. V was cut by 7 bases and J by 1 base, with 11 bases left in between. CDR3 length: 13 residues. Germline V gives CDR1 SGHDT, CDR2 YYEEEE. Original data processing: The authors estimated nucleated cell counts from reference gene primer amplification. Generated by immunoSEQ multiplex PCR, the TCRdb table keeps only in-frame clones and is missing some. V, J and clone size are those of that table, while D and trimming were read from the DNA. The sample has 470,000 or so clones; approximately 85% are singletons. The sample comprised peripheral blood. The receptor comes from a human donor in a cohort sampled during active COVID-19. The V and J genes are TRBV5-6 and TRBJ1-1, with TRBD1 as a possible D gene (5 bases). This chain's CDR3 is CASHGTGNTEAFF. In nucleotides, the CDR3 is TGTGCCAGCCATGGAACAGGGAACACTGAAGCTTTCTTT. The full variable domain, its missing parts supplied by reference TRBV5-6 and TRBJ1-1, is DAGVTQSPTHLIKTRGQQVTLRCSPKSGHDTVSWYQQALGQGPQFIFQYYEEEERQRGNFPDRFSGHQFPNYSSELNVNALLLGDSALYLCASHGTGNTEAFFGQGTRLTVV.